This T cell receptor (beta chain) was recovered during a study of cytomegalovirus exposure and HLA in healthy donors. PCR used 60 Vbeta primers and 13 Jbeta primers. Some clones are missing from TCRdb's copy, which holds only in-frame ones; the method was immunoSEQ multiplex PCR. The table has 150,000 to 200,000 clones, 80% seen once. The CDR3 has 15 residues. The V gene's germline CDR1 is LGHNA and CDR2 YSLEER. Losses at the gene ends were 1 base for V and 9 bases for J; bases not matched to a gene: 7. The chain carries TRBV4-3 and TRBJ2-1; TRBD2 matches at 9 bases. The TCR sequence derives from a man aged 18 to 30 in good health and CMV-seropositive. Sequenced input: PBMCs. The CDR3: CASSQGASGITEQFF. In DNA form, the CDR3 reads TGCGCCAGCAGCCAAGGGGCTAGCGGGATTACTGAGCAGTTCTTC.